These 20 T cell receptor beta chains were sequenced from one sample in a study of CD8 T cells in Susac syndrome. Reverse transcription of roughly 0.45 to 1 ug RNA used random hexamers. TCRdb analysed the immunoSEQ multiplex PCR reads with MiXCR anew, one entry per CDR3 protein. The sample has approximately 300,000 distinct CDR3 sequences, approximately 91% seen once; the top ten hold more than 0.15%. Sequenced: CD8+ T cells from PBMCs. Every receptor here comes from a human donor with multiple sclerosis.

The chain joins TRBV6-5 to TRBJ1-1, with D perhaps matching TRBD1 (6 bases). V shed 7 bases and J shed 5 bases, with 14 bases lying between them. CDR1 and CDR2 (germline): MNHEY, SVGAGI. This CDR3 has 13 amino acids. CDR3 nucleotide sequence: TGTGCCAGCAATCCAGGGGATTTAACTGAAGCTTTCTTT. It encodes CASNPGDLTEAFF.

The rearrangement uses TRBV5-4 and TRBJ2-7; D remains ambiguous. The V end was cut by 0 bases, the J end by 2 bases, with 12 bases between. CDR3 length: 15 amino acids. Germline V gene sequence: CDR1 SGHNT, CDR2 YYREEE (reference sequence). DNA for the CDR3: TGTGCCAGCAGCTTGGCCGAGCTAGGGCCCTACGAGCAGTACTTC. Protein sequence: CASSLAELGPYEQYF.

Ten or more counts support this clonotype. V gene TRBV7-2 combines with J gene TRBJ2-5; TRBD1 aligns across 7 bases. The CDR3 runs to 12 residues. The V gene end was trimmed by 4 bases and the J gene end by 5 bases; junction bases not matched to a gene: 1. Germline V gene data show CDR1 as SGHTA and CDR2 as FQGNSA. The CDR3 DNA reads TGTGCCAGCAGCTCGACAGGGGAGACCCAGTACTTC. It codes for CASSSTGETQYF. The full variable domain, rest sourced from reference TRBV7-2 and TRBJ2-5, is GAGVSQSPSNKVTEKGKDVELRCDPISGHTALYWYRQSLGQGLEFLIYFQGNSAPDKSGLPSDRFSAERTGGSVSTLTIQRTQQEDSAVYLCASSSTGETQYFGPGTRLLVL.

The genes are TRBV3-1 and TRBJ2-7, with D perhaps matching TRBD1 or TRBD2 (5 bases each). The V gene lost 4 bases and the J gene lost 3 bases, with 13 bases spanning the gap. Germline V CDR1 and CDR2: LGHDT, YNNKEL (reference sequence). This CDR3 spans 14 amino acids. This chain's CDR3 is CASSRRDPGYEQYF. The CDR3, as DNA: TGTGCCAGCAGCCGTCGGGACCCCGGCTACGAGCAGTACTTC.

This chain joins TRBV29-1 and TRBJ2-1; 7 bases match TRBD1. The germline V gene has CDR1 SQVTM and CDR2 ANQGSEA. The CDR3 loop spans 15 amino acids. J gave up 10 bases and V 2 bases, and 14 bases lay outside the gene matches. The chain's CDR3 is CSVEQTRTGAGEQFF. CDR3 coding DNA: TGCAGCGTTGAACAAACACGGACAGGAGCAGGGGAGCAGTTCTTC.

The V gene is TRBV20-1, the J gene TRBJ1-2; D is ambiguous. Trimming left V 1 base short and J 3 bases short, with 6 bases between. Germline V gives CDR1 DFQATT, CDR2 SNEGSKA (reference sequence). This CDR3 contains 12 residues. CDR3 residues: CSARVQDYGYTF. CDR3 coding DNA: TGCAGTGCTAGAGTTCAGGACTATGGCTACACCTTC.

The V call is TRBV20-1, the J call TRBJ2-3, with 10 positions matching TRBD2. The CDR3 spans 17 residues. J gave up 4 bases and V 3 bases, and 13 bases lay outside the gene matches. Per germline, CDR1 DFQATT and CDR2 SNEGSKA (reference sequence). This CDR3 reads CSARGSRLAGVADTQYF. The CDR3 coding sequence is TGCAGTGCTAGGGGGTCTCGGCTAGCGGGAGTTGCAGATACGCAGTATTTT.

J is TRBJ2-7 and V is TRBV4-3; D is unresolved. Trimming left V 0 bases short and J 2 bases short, with 14 bases between. The CDR3 loop spans 16 amino acids. Germline assignment: CDR1 LGHNA and CDR2 YSLEER. The CDR3: CASSQDSQSPTYEQYF. The CDR3 DNA follows: TGCGCCAGCAGCCAAGATTCCCAGTCTCCTACCTACGAGCAGTACTTC.

This rearrangement joins TRBV14 to TRBJ2-1; 16 bases map to TRBD2. There are 20 residues in the CDR3. The germline V gene has CDR1 SGHDN and CDR2 FVKESK. Trimming cost V 5 bases and J 7 bases; bases outside gene matches: 17. Here the CDR3 reads CASSGVGTSGGAWSWNEQFF. DNA for the CDR3: TGTGCCAGCAGCGGAGTAGGGACTAGCGGGGGGGCCTGGTCGTGGAATGAGCAGTTCTTC.

The chain links TRBV9 to TRBJ1-2; 7 bases match TRBD1. Germline values: CDR1 SGDLS, CDR2 YYNGEE. J lost 4 bases, V lost 4 bases, and 4 bases had no gene match. The CDR3 runs 13 residues. CDR3 bases: TGTGCCAGCAGCTCACAGGGGACCTATGGCTACACCTTC. Translating gives CASSSQGTYGYTF.

The chain employs TRBV19 and TRBJ1-1, with TRBD1 identical over 10 bases. V dropped 1 base and J dropped 4; count of bases not matched to a gene: 0. CDR3 size: 14 residues. The germline gives CDR1 LNHDA, CDR2 SQIVND (reference sequence). The CDR3 DNA reads TGTGCCAGTAGTATAGGGACAGGGGGCACTGAAGCTTTCTTT. Translated, it gives CASSIGTGGTEAFF.

V gene TRBV25-1 combines with J gene TRBJ1-6, with a tentative D call TRBD1 (5 bases). The CDR3 covers 13 residues. V was trimmed by 4 bases and J by 13 bases, leaving 14 bases between them. The germline gives CDR1 MGHDK, CDR2 SYGVNS. DNA for the CDR3: TGTGCCAGCAGTGTACAGGTAGTGGGGCCCCTCCACTTT. Translation gives CASSVQVVGPLHF.

Only one count was recorded for this clonotype. As DNA, the CDR3 is TGTGCCAGTACTCCGACAGGGGGGAGTGAAAAACTGTTTTTT. It specifies CASTPTGGSEKLFF. The chain has TRBV19 and TRBJ1-4, with 9 bases lining up with TRBD1. The junction had 7 bases not matched to a gene; V was cut back by 7 bases and J by 7 bases. The length of the CDR3 is 14 residues. Germline assignment: CDR1 LNHDA and CDR2 SQIVND (reference sequence). The full variable domain, completed using reference TRBV19 and TRBJ1-4, is DGGITQSPKYLFRKEGQNVTLSCEQNLNHDAMYWYRQDPGQGLRLIYYSQIVNDFQKGDIAEGYSVSREKKESFPLTVTSAQKNPTAFYLCASTPTGGSEKLFFGSGTQLSVL.

This chain uses TRBV2 with TRBJ2-4, with 7 bases matching TRBD1. With V trimmed by 4 bases and J by 3 bases, 15 bases remained unmatched. Germline CDR1 is SNHLY and CDR2 is FYNNEI. This CDR3 region has 18 residues. The chain's CDR3 is CASSGQGISGPLKNIQYF. The CDR3 bases are TGTGCCAGCAGTGGACAGGGAATCTCAGGCCCCCTCAAAAACATTCAGTACTTC.

The V gene is TRBV27, the J gene TRBJ2-4, with 10 bases fitting TRBD1. Trimming cost V 3 bases and J 6 bases; bases outside gene matches: 17. The germline CDR1 and CDR2 sequences are MNHEY and SMNVEV (reference sequence). The CDR3 covers 19 residues. CDR3 DNA: TGTGCCAGCAGTTTCGTGACAGGGGGCAGCGGGAGTTTCGGAAACATTCAGTACTTC. Amino acids: CASSFVTGGSGSFGNIQYF.

The rearrangement links TRBV6-1 to TRBJ2-3; 10 bases are shared with TRBD2. Trimming removed 6 bases from V and 1 base from J; junction bases left unmatched: 10. This CDR3 spans 17 amino acids. Germline V gene data show CDR1 as MNHNS and CDR2 as SASEGT. CDR3 in amino acids: CASREFPLAGGTDTQYF. The CDR3 bases are TGTGCCAGCAGGGAGTTTCCTCTAGCGGGGGGCACAGATACGCAGTATTTT.

The chain is built from TRBV4-3 and TRBJ2-1; the match to TRBD2 covers 14 bases. V gave up 1 base and J gave up 4 bases; unmatched junction bases: 3. The CDR3 sequence is 17 residues long. Germline CDR1 is LGHNA and CDR2 is YSLEER. The CDR3 region has the DNA TGCGCCAGCAGCCAAGGACTAGCGGGAGGGCATTACAATGAGCAGTTCTTC. It yields the protein CASSQGLAGGHYNEQFF.

The chain has TRBV5-1 and TRBJ2-7; D unclear. This CDR3 has 15 amino acids. V gave up 0 bases and J gave up 0 bases, with 10 bases separating them. The germline V gene encodes CDR1 SGHRS and CDR2 YFSETQ. CDR3 protein: CASSLVSSSSYEQYF. As DNA, the CDR3 is TGCGCCAGCAGCTTGGTTAGTAGTAGCTCCTACGAGCAGTACTTC.

The chain carries TRBV10-3 and TRBJ1-6; 7 nucleotides agree with TRBD1. CDR3 length: 15 residues. CDR1 and CDR2 (germline): ENHRY, SYGVKD. Trimming at V came to 2 bases and at J to 7 bases, leaving 5 bases not matched to a gene. CDR3 bases: TGTGCCATCAGTGAGCCCGGGACAGTGAATTCACCCCTCCACTTT. Translating gives CAISEPGTVNSPLHF.

J is TRBJ1-5 and V is TRBV2, with D hard to call. V was pared by 7 bases and J by 1 base, with 17 bases between. The germline V gene has CDR1 SNHLY and CDR2 FYNNEI. This CDR3 contains 16 residues. The CDR3 protein is CASTRPGVVSNQPQHF. In DNA form, the CDR3 reads TGTGCCAGCACCCGCCCGGGCGTAGTAAGCAATCAGCCCCAGCATTTT.